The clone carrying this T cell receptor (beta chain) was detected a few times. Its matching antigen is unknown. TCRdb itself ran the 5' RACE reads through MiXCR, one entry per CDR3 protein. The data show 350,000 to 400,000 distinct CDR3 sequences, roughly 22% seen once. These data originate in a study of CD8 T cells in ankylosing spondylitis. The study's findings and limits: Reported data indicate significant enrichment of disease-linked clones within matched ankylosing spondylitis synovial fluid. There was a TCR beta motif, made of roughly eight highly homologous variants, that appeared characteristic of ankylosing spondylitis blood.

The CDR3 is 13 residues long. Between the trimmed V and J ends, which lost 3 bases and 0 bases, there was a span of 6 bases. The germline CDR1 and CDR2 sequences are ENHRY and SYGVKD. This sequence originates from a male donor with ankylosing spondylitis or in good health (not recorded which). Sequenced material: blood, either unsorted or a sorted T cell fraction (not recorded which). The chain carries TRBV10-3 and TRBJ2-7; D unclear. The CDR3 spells CAISDRSSYEQYF. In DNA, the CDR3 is TGTGCCATCAGTGACCGAAGCTCCTACGAGCAGTACTTC.